What follows describes a single T cell receptor (beta chain). Its specificity is not known. This CDR3 spans 14 amino acids. Germline V gives CDR1 SQVTM, CDR2 ANQGSEA. V was trimmed by 5 bases and J by 0 bases, leaving 12 bases between them. This sample was included in a study of siplizumab effects on memory and regulatory T cells. Study-wide results and caveats: Memory cells that were CD4+ and unstimulated gave rise to alloreactive sequences, which siplizumab significantly reduced. Naive T cells appeared more varied than memory cells and looked like key alloresponse contributors.

Clones were sequenced by immunoSEQ multiplex PCR, and TCRdb holds only the in-frame ones, with some missing. The data show under 110,000 clones, over 90% seen once. The rearrangement uses TRBV29-1 and TRBJ2-3; possibly TRBD2 for D (6 bases). The source of this sequence is a human donor in good health. Specimen: non-Treg CD4+ T cells sorted from blood. As DNA, the CDR3 is TGCAGCGTTAGAGCGGGCACTAGCACAGATACGCAGTATTTT. The encoded protein is CSVRAGTSTDTQYF.